Presented here are 9 T cell receptor beta chains from one specimen sequenced in a study of CD8+CD57+ T cells in acquired aplastic anemia. It was patients with CD8+CD57+ cell expansion by flow cytometry who were chosen for sequencing. Profiling of TCR beta VDJ combinations and CDR3 sequences used genomic DNA as template. TCRdb reprocessed the reads via MiXCR and lists one record per CDR3 protein. The sample contains 150,000 to 200,000 distinct CDR3 sequences, roughly 45% of which appear only once. The sequenced material came from sorted CD4+, CD8+, or CD8+CD57+ T cells (not recorded which) from PBMCs. The receptors originated from a human donor with aplastic anemia.

This clonotype was detected once. The chain couples TRBV15 to TRBJ2-1; a possible D gene is TRBD1 (6 bases). The germline CDR1 and CDR2 sequences are LNHNV and YYDKDF (reference sequence). Trimming stripped 2 bases from V and 7 bases from J, with 12 bases between. This CDR3 spans 14 amino acids. CDR3 nucleotides: TGTGCCACCAGCAGACAGGGGTGGTGGAATGAGCAGTTCTTC. Its protein is CATSRQGWWNEQFF.

This clonotype was counted many times. This chain links TRBV19 with TRBJ1-1, with 8 bases identical to TRBD1. CDR1 LNHDA and CDR2 SQIVND come from the germline V gene (reference sequence). The CDR3 consists of 16 residues. J was trimmed by 7 bases and V by 4 bases; bases with no gene match: 14. The CDR3 reads CASSNGQGSFYGEAFF. DNA of the CDR3: TGTGCCAGTAGTAATGGACAGGGCTCCTTTTACGGTGAAGCTTTCTTT.

The chain carries TRBV5-4 and TRBJ2-5; 7 nucleotides align to TRBD2. Germline trimming cut 4 bases from V and 1 base from J; bases unmatched to any gene: 7. This CDR3 has 15 residues. In germline, CDR1 is SGHNT, CDR2 YYREEE (reference sequence). Here the CDR3 DNA reads TGTGCCAGCAGCCCGGGAGCGGGGAGCCAAGAGACCCAGTACTTC. Protein: CASSPGAGSQETQYF.

The chain joins TRBV10-3 to TRBJ2-7; 11 nucleotides line up with TRBD2. The CDR3 extends over 12 amino acids. V lost 10 bases, J lost 4 bases, and 3 bases stayed unmatched. The germline CDR1 and CDR2 sequences are ENHRY and SYGVKD. This CDR3 reads CATRTSGYEQYF. CDR3 in DNA: TGTGCCACGCGGACTAGCGGGTACGAGCAGTACTTC.

The V call is TRBV15, the J call TRBJ2-7; D perhaps matches TRBD1 (5 bases). The germline V gene has CDR1 LNHNV and CDR2 YYDKDF (reference sequence). The CDR3 has 12 residues. Written as DNA, the CDR3 is TGTGCCACCAGCAGGGACACCTACGAGCAGTGCGTC. It codes for CATSRDTYEQCV.

This clonotype was recorded at least ten times. The V and J genes are TRBV9 and TRBJ2-3; possibly TRBD2 for D (6 bases). Trimming cost V 0 bases and J 10 bases, with 15 bases left between them. The CDR3 loop spans 14 amino acids. The germline CDR1 and CDR2 sequences are SGDLS and YYNGEE. The CDR3 region is CASSVDPSGTPQYF. The CDR3 DNA reads TGTGCCAGCAGCGTAGACCCCTCCGGGACTCCGCAGTATTTT.

Ten or more counts support this clonotype. This sequence joins TRBV2 and TRBJ1-2; possible D gene TRBD1, 6 bases. CDR1 and CDR2 from the germline V gene are SNHLY and FYNNEI. The CDR3 has 13 residues. V lost 5 bases to trimming and J lost 3 bases, with 10 bases between them. Here the CDR3 reads CASSRAGDYGYTF. The DNA of the CDR3 is TGTGCCAGCAGTCGGGCAGGGGACTATGGCTACACCTTC. The variable domain in full, completed from reference TRBV2 and TRBJ1-2, reads EPEVTQTPSHQVTQMGQEVILRCVPISNHLYFYWYRQILGQKVEFLVSFYNNEISEKSEIFDDQFSVERPDGSNFTLKIRSTKLEDSAMYFCASSRAGDYGYTFGSGTRLTVV.

This chain uses TRBV19 with TRBJ1-5; tentatively, D is TRBD1 (5 bases). V lost 6 bases and J lost 0, with 6 bases in between. Germline V CDR1 and CDR2: LNHDA, SQIVND (reference sequence). This CDR3 spans 13 amino acids. For the CDR3, the DNA is TGTGCCAGTAGGGGGGTTAGCAATCAGCCCCAGCATTTT. Protein sequence: CASRGVSNQPQHF.

This clonotype was counted a single time. The genes are TRBV20-1 and TRBJ2-5; D not certain. The CDR3 is made up of 13 amino acids. The germline CDR1 and CDR2 sequences are DFQATT and SNEGSKA (reference sequence). V was cut by 2 bases and J by 3 bases, with 10 bases left in between. The CDR3 spells CSARWFGEETQYF. The CDR3 DNA reads TGCAGTGCTAGATGGTTTGGGGAAGAGACCCAGTACTTC.